What follows are 23 T cell receptor beta chains derived from one specimen sequenced in a study of T cell changes during pregnancy in multiple sclerosis. Assay used: immunoSEQ multiplex PCR; TCRdb lists only in-frame clones, some missing. The data show tens of thousands of clones, with 85% to 90% seen just once and about 5.5% held by the top ten. Material: CD8+ T cells from peripheral blood mononuclear cells, obtained after pregnancy. All receptors derive from a female donor in good health, enrolled as a control in a pregnancy study.

This chain links TRBV6-1 with TRBJ2-3, with D perhaps matching TRBD1 (5 bases). Trimming cost V 3 bases and J 2 bases, with 12 bases left between them. This CDR3 spans 15 amino acids. Per the germline V gene, CDR1 is MNHNS and CDR2 is SASEGT. The CDR3 loop reads CASSEWGSFTDTQYF. DNA for the CDR3: TGTGCCAGCAGTGAGTGGGGCTCGTTCACAGATACGCAGTATTTT.

The chain is built from TRBV9 and TRBJ2-5; TRBD2 might be the D (6 bases). Looked up from germline, CDR1 is SGDLS and CDR2 is YYNGEE. Trimming took 4 bases from V and 4 from J, leaving 17 bases between them. The CDR3 runs 15 residues. The CDR3 is CASSPGRGTVETQYF. The CDR3 nucleotides read TGTGCCAGCAGCCCCGGACGGGGGACCGTAGAGACCCAGTACTTC.

This rearrangement joins TRBV2 to TRBJ2-1; TRBD1 matches at 8 bases. J gave up 3 bases and V 3 bases, and 7 bases lay outside the gene matches. Germline V gives CDR1 SNHLY, CDR2 FYNNEI. The CDR3 is made up of 16 amino acids. The CDR3 nucleotides read TGTGCCAGCAGTGAGGGCAGGGGGCCCTTCTACAATGAGCAGTTCTTC. Translation gives CASSEGRGPFYNEQFF.

The chain is built from TRBV5-1 and TRBJ1-1; no clear D. There are 11 residues in the CDR3. CDR1 and CDR2 (germline): SGHRS, YFSETQ. Trimming left V 4 bases short and J 11 bases short, with 12 bases between. As DNA, the CDR3 is TGCGCCAGCAGCGCCGGGAGCGGGGCTTTCTTT. Encoded protein: CASSAGSGAFF.

The chain employs TRBV7-9 and TRBJ1-2, with D tentatively TRBD1 (6 bases). Germline CDR1 and CDR2: SEHNR and FQNEAQ (reference sequence). V was shortened by 1 base and J by 3 bases, with 9 bases between the two germline ends. There are 14 residues in the CDR3. CDR3: CASSLDRADYGYTF. The DNA for the CDR3 is TGTGCCAGCAGCTTAGACAGGGCGGACTATGGCTACACCTTC.

This clone has a handful of counts. This chain uses TRBV5-4 with TRBJ1-4; D ambiguous. The germline V gene encodes CDR1 SGHNT and CDR2 YYREEE (reference sequence). This CDR3 is 13 amino acids long. V was trimmed by 1 base and J by 6 bases, leaving 7 bases between them. CDR3 in DNA: TGTGCCAGCAGCTTGTTGGAGGATGAAAAACTGTTTTTT. Translating gives CASSLLEDEKLFF.

The chain recombines TRBV12-5 with TRBJ2-6; 7 nucleotides match TRBD1. CDR1 is LGHNT, CDR2 FRNRAP, per germline. The CDR3 has 16 amino acids. The V gene end was trimmed by 0 bases and the J gene end by 1 base; junction bases not matched to a gene: 0. DNA for the CDR3: TGTGCTAGTGGTTTGGTACAGGGGTCTGGGGCCAACGTCCTGACTTTC. It encodes CASGLVQGSGANVLTF.

The chain links TRBV6-6 to TRBJ2-3, with a tentative D call TRBD2 (5 bases). V dropped 6 bases and J dropped 0 bases, with 16 bases sitting between them. CDR1 is MNHNY, CDR2 SVGAGI, per germline (reference sequence). The CDR3 loop spans 16 amino acids. The CDR3 region has the DNA TGTGCCAGCAGGCAAAGAGAGGGCCCTAGCACAGATACGCAGTATTTT. Translated: CASRQREGPSTDTQYF.

V is TRBV27 and J is TRBJ2-7; 8 nucleotides align to TRBD1. There are 15 residues in the CDR3. V shed 0 bases and J 3 bases; nucleotides not matched to a gene: 4. Germline assignment: CDR1 MNHEY and CDR2 SMNVEV (reference sequence). The CDR3 sequence: CASSLSRTGSYEQYF. In DNA form, the CDR3 reads TGTGCCAGCAGTTTATCCCGGACAGGGAGCTACGAGCAGTACTTC.

The CDR3 here is CASSLGKAYEQYF. As DNA, the CDR3 is TGTGCCAGCAGTTTAGGCAAAGCCTACGAGCAGTACTTC. The chain has TRBV27 and TRBJ2-7; D ambiguous. In germline, CDR1 is MNHEY, CDR2 SMNVEV (reference sequence). The length of the CDR3 is 13 residues. V shed 2 bases and J shed 2 bases, with 7 bases lying between them.

The chain carries TRBV10-3 and TRBJ2-5; TRBD1 is a possible D gene (6 bases). The CDR3 is 16 amino acids. Germline CDR1 ENHRY, CDR2 SYGVKD. V lost 7 bases, J lost 1 base, and 19 bases lay in between. CDR3 in amino acids: CAITAGESPFQETQYF. The CDR3, as DNA: TGTGCCATCACGGCAGGGGAATCCCCCTTCCAAGAGACCCAGTACTTC.

This clone was recorded a few times. The chain carries TRBV7-6 and TRBJ2-1; TRBD1 is a possible D gene (5 bases). Germline V gene sequence: CDR1 SGHVS, CDR2 FNYEAQ. The V gene lost 1 base and the J gene lost 4 bases, with 11 bases spanning the gap. CDR3 length: 15 residues. The CDR3 sequence is CASSLGQGIYNEQFF. CDR3 in DNA: TGTGCCAGCAGCTTAGGGCAGGGAATTTACAATGAGCAGTTCTTC.

The chain couples TRBV15 to TRBJ2-7, with D maybe TRBD1 (6 bases). Germline V CDR1 and CDR2: LNHNV, YYDKDF (reference sequence). CDR3 length equals 11 residues. Trimming shortened V by 6 bases and J by 7 bases, and 10 bases separated the two germline ends. The CDR3 DNA reads as TGTGCCACCAGATCTACAGGGGAGCAGTACTTC. Amino acid sequence: CATRSTGEQYF.

In this sample, this clone turned up a few times. The chain recombines TRBV10-2 with TRBJ1-1, with unresolved D. The CDR3 contains 11 residues. The V gene lost 8 bases and the J gene lost 0 bases, with 4 bases spanning the gap. Germline CDR1 is WSHSY and CDR2 is SAAADI. The CDR3 DNA reads TGCGCCAGCCAGGTGAACACTGAAGCTTTCTTT. Protein product: CASQVNTEAFF.

This chain links TRBV13 with TRBJ1-2; TRBD1 aligns across 10 bases. J gave up 8 bases and V 4 bases, and 4 bases lay outside the gene matches. This CDR3 comprises 13 residues. CDR1 is PRHDT and CDR2 is FYEKMQ in the germline V gene (reference sequence). The CDR3 reads CASSYGQGEGYTF. In DNA form, the CDR3 reads TGTGCCAGCAGCTACGGACAGGGGGAAGGCTACACCTTC.

The V gene is TRBV27, the J gene TRBJ1-5; D call uncertain. Trimming stripped 8 bases from V and 5 bases from J, with 13 bases between. The germline V gene has CDR1 MNHEY and CDR2 SMNVEV (reference sequence). There are 13 residues in the CDR3. The DNA for the CDR3 is TGTGCCAGCGGGTGGGAGGGCCATCAGCCCCAGCATTTT. Translation gives CASGWEGHQPQHF.

The rearrangement uses TRBV28 and TRBJ1-4, with a tentative D call TRBD1 (5 bases). The CDR3 is 17 residues long. Per germline, CDR1 MDHEN and CDR2 SYDVKM. The V end was cut by 5 bases, the J end by 7 bases, with 23 bases between. The CDR3 DNA sequence: TGTGCCAGCAGTGGCCCCTTAAGGGGCATGGCAATTGAAAAACTGTTTTTT. This translates into CASSGPLRGMAIEKLFF.

V gene TRBV28 combines with J gene TRBJ2-5; D uncertain. This CDR3 has 14 residues. Deletions cut 5 bases from V and 0 bases from J, with 10 bases between. The V gene's germline CDR1 is MDHEN and CDR2 SYDVKM. The CDR3 nucleotides read TGTGCCAGCAGTCTTACTCTTGACCAAGAGACCCAGTACTTC. It specifies CASSLTLDQETQYF.

The chain has TRBV6-5 and TRBJ1-2; D perhaps matches TRBD1 (5 bases). The CDR3 has 11 residues. CDR1 is MNHEY and CDR2 is SVGAGI in the germline V gene. The V and J ends lost 5 bases and 8 bases respectively, with 9 bases between them. CDR3 in DNA: TGTGCCAGCAGTCCAGGGAACGGCTACACCTTC. This encodes CASSPGNGYTF.

The chain combines TRBV13 with TRBJ2-7; TRBD1 agrees at 8 bases. Germline lookup yields CDR1 PRHDT and CDR2 FYEKMQ (reference sequence). The CDR3 runs 13 residues. The V and J ends lost 5 bases and 3 bases, in that order; junction bases with no gene match: 3. This chain's CDR3 is CASSTTGDYEQYF. The CDR3 nucleotides are TGTGCCAGCAGCACGACAGGGGACTACGAGCAGTACTTC.

This rearrangement joins TRBV7-6 to TRBJ2-7; 10 nucleotides align to TRBD1. The V segment lost 5 bases and the J segment 6 bases; nucleotides outside the gene matches: 4. CDR1 and CDR2 (germline): SGHVS, FNYEAQ. This CDR3 comprises 13 residues. In nucleotides, the CDR3 is TGTGCCAGCAGCCACCGGACAGGGGGCGAGCAGTACTTC. It is translated as CASSHRTGGEQYF.

The rearrangement uses TRBV9 and TRBJ1-6; D unresolved. V lost 4 bases and J 3 bases, leaving 8 bases between the germline ends. The CDR3 loop spans 14 amino acids. Germline CDR1 SGDLS, CDR2 YYNGEE. The CDR3 is CASSPTIYNSPLHF. CDR3 sequence (DNA): TGTGCCAGCAGCCCTACCATCTATAATTCACCCCTCCACTTT. The entire variable domain, with the rest obtained from reference TRBV9 and TRBJ1-6, is as follows: DSGVTQTPKHLITATGQRVTLRCSPRSGDLSVYWYQQSLDQGLQFLIQYYNGEERAKGNILERFSAQQFPDLHSELNLSSLELGDSALYFCASSPTIYNSPLHFGNGTRLTVT.

The chain uses TRBV19 and TRBJ2-7; D unclear. CDR3 length: 13 residues. V shed 1 base and J shed 6 bases, with 10 bases lying between them. CDR1 and CDR2 (germline): LNHDA, SQIVND (reference sequence). Here the CDR3 reads CASSIGPGAEQYF. In DNA, the CDR3 is TGTGCCAGTAGTATAGGGCCGGGTGCCGAGCAGTACTTC.